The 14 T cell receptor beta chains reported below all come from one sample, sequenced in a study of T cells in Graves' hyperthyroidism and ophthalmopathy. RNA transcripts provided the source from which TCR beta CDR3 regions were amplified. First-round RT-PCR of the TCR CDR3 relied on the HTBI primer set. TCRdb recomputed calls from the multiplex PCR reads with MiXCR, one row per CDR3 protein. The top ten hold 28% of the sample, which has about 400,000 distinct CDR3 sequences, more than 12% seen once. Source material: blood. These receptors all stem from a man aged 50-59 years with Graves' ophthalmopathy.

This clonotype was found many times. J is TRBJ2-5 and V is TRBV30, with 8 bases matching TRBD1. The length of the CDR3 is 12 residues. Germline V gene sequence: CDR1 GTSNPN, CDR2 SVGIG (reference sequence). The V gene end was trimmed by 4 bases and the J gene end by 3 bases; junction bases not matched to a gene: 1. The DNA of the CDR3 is TGTGCCTGGACGACAGGGGAAGAGACCCAGTACTTC. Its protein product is CAWTTGEETQYF. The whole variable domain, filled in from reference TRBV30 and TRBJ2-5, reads SQTIHQWPATLVQPVGSPLSLECTVEGTSNPNLYWYRQAAGRGLQLLFYSVGIGQISSEVPQNLSASRPQDRQFILSSKKLLLSDSGFYLCAWTTGEETQYFGPGTRLLVL.

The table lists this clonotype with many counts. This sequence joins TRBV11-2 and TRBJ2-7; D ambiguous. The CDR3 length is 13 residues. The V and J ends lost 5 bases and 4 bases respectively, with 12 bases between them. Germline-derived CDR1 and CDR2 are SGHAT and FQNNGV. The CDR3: CASSRNNGYEQYF. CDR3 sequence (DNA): TGTGCCAGCAGCCGTAATAATGGGTACGAGCAGTACTTC.

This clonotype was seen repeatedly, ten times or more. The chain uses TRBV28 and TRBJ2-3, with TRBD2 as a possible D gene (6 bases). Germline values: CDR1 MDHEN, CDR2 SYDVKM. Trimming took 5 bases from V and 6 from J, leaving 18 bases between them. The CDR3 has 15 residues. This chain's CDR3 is CASSPIGGDRDTQYF. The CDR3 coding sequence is TGTGCCAGCAGTCCCATAGGAGGGGACCGTGATACGCAGTATTTT.

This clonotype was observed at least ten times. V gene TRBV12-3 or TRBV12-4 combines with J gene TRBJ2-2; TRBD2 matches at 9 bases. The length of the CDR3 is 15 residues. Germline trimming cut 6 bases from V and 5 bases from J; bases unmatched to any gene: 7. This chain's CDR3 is CASSSLAGKTGELFF. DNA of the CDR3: TGTGCCAGCAGCTCGCTAGCGGGGAAAACCGGGGAGCTGTTTTTT.

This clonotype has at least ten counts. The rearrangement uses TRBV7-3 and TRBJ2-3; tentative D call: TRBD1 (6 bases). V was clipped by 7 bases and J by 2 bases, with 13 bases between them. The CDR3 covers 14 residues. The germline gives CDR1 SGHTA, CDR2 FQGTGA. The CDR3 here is CASKEDRFTDTQYF. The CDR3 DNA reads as TGTGCCAGCAAGGAAGACAGGTTCACAGATACGCAGTATTTT.

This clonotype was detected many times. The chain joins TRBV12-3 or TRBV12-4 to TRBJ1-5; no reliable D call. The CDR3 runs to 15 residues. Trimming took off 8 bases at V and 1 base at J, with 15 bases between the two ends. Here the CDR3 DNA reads TGTGCCAGCGCTCCGGGAGGCGGAAGCAATCAGCCCCAGCATTTT. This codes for CASAPGGGSNQPQHF.

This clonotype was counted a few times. Here the CDR3 reads CASSEVGLVFETQYF. The CDR3 coding sequence is TGTGCCAGCAGTGAAGTGGGACTAGTGTTTGAGACCCAGTACTTC. The V and J genes are TRBV2 and TRBJ2-5; 8 nucleotides match TRBD2. Germline V gene data show CDR1 as SNHLY and CDR2 as FYNNEI. V dropped 1 base and J dropped 5; count of bases not matched to a gene: 6. The CDR3 totals 15 residues.

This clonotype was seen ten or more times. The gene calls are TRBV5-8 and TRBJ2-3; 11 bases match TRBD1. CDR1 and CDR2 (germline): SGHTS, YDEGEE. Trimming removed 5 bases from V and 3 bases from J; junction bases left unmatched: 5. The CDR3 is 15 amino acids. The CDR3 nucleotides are TGTGCCAGCAGTCTCGGGACAGGGGGTACAGATACGCAGTATTTT. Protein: CASSLGTGGTDTQYF.

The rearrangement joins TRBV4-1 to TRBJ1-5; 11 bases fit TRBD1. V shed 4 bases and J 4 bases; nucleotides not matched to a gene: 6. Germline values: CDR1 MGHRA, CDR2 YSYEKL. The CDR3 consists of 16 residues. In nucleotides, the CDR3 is TGCGCCAGCAGCCCTGACCGGGACAGGGGGAATCAGCCCCAGCATTTT. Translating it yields CASSPDRDRGNQPQHF.

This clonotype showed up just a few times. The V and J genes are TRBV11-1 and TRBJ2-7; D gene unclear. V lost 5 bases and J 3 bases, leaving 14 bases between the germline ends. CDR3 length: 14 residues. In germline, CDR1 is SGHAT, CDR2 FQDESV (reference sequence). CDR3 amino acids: CASSTPPKGYEQYF. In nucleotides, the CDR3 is TGTGCCAGCAGCACACCACCCAAGGGCTACGAGCAGTACTTC.

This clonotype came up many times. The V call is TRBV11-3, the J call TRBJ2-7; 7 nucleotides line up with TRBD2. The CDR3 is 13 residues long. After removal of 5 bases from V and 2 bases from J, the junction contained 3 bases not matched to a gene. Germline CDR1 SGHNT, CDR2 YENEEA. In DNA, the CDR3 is TGTGCCAGCAGCCAGGGACTACCCTACGAGCAGTACTTC. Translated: CASSQGLPYEQYF.

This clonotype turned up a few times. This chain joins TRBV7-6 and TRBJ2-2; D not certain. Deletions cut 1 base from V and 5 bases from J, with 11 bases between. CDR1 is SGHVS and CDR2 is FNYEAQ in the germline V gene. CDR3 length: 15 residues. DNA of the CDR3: TGTGCCAGCAGCTTAGAAAGGCGACGAACCGGGGAGCTGTTTTTT. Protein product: CASSLERRRTGELFF.

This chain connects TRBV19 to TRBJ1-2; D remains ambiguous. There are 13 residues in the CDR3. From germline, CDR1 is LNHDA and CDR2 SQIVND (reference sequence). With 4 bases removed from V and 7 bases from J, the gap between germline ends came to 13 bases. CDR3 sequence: CASSTQPRSGYTF. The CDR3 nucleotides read TGTGCCAGTAGTACACAACCAAGGAGTGGCTACACCTTC.

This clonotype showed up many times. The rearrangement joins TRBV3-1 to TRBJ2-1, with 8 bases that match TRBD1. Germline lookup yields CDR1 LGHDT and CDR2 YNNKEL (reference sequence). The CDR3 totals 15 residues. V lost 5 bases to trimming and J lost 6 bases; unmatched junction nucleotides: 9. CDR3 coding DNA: TGTGCCAGCAGCTCCTGGACAGGGTCCGGCAATGAGCAGTTCTTC. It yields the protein CASSSWTGSGNEQFF.